This T cell receptor beta chain derives from a study of CD4 T cells in relation to SARS-CoV-2 and coronaviruses. Comments on this clone: Its antigen is as yet unknown.

The protocol was immunoSEQ multiplex PCR, while the TCRdb copy is restricted to in-frame clones and leaves out a portion. The table includes almost 20,000 clones, around 67% detected once. CD4+ T cells from unexposed donors were obtained before the COVID-19 pandemic (2011-2018). CD4+ T cells were isolated from the cells after 10 days of culture. Unexposed-donor CD4+ T cells were probed with SARS-CoV-2 S/N and four cold-coronavirus spikes, cells permitting. The sample comprised CD4+ T cells from PBMCs, cultured in vitro. This sequence was found in a human donor in good health.

As DNA, the CDR3 is TGTGCCAGCAGCTTAGGACAGGGGTGGGCCTTAGCCAAAAACATTCAGTACTTC. It yields the protein CASSLGQGWALAKNIQYF. The rearrangement links TRBV7-2 to TRBJ2-4; 8 bases agree with TRBD1. CDR1 and CDR2 (germline): SGHTA, FQGNSA. This CDR3 has 18 residues. The trim removed 1 base at V and 0 bases at J, leaving 8 bases unmatched.